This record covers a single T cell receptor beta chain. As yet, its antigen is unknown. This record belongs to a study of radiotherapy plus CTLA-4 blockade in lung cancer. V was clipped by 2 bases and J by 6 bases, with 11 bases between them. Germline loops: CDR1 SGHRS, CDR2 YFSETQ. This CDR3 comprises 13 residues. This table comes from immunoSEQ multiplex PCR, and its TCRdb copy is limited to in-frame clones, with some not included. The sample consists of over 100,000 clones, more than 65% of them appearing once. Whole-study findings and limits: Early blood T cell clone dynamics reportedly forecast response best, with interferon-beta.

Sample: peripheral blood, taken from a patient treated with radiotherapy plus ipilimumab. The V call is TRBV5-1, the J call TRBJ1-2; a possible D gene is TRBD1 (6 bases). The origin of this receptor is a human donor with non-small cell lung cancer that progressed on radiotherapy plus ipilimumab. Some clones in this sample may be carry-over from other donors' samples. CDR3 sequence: CASSFNRADGYTF. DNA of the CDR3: TGCGCCAGCAGCTTTAACAGGGCGGATGGCTACACCTTC.